This TCR beta chain stems from a study of blood T cell repertoires in COVID-19. In the study overall: PBMCs, B-cell-depleted T cells, or T cells provided the cDNA or gDNA that made up the material.

V gave up 7 bases and J gave up 5 bases; unmatched junction bases: 8. The CDR3 has 13 amino acids. From germline, CDR1 is SQVTM and CDR2 ANQGSEA. Using immunoSEQ multiplex PCR, the repertoire was profiled, and TCRdb retains in-frame clones only, with some absent. The repertoire includes about 120,000 clones, approximately 81% of them detected once, and about 3.8% sits in the top ten. Material: peripheral blood. The chain uses TRBV29-1 and TRBJ2-5; 9 bases line up with TRBD2. The TCR was taken from a man aged 60 to 75 with acute or convalescent COVID-19. Written as DNA, the CDR3 is TGCAGCGCTCCGGGACTAGCTTGGGAGACCCAGTACTTC. Its translation is CSAPGLAWETQYF.